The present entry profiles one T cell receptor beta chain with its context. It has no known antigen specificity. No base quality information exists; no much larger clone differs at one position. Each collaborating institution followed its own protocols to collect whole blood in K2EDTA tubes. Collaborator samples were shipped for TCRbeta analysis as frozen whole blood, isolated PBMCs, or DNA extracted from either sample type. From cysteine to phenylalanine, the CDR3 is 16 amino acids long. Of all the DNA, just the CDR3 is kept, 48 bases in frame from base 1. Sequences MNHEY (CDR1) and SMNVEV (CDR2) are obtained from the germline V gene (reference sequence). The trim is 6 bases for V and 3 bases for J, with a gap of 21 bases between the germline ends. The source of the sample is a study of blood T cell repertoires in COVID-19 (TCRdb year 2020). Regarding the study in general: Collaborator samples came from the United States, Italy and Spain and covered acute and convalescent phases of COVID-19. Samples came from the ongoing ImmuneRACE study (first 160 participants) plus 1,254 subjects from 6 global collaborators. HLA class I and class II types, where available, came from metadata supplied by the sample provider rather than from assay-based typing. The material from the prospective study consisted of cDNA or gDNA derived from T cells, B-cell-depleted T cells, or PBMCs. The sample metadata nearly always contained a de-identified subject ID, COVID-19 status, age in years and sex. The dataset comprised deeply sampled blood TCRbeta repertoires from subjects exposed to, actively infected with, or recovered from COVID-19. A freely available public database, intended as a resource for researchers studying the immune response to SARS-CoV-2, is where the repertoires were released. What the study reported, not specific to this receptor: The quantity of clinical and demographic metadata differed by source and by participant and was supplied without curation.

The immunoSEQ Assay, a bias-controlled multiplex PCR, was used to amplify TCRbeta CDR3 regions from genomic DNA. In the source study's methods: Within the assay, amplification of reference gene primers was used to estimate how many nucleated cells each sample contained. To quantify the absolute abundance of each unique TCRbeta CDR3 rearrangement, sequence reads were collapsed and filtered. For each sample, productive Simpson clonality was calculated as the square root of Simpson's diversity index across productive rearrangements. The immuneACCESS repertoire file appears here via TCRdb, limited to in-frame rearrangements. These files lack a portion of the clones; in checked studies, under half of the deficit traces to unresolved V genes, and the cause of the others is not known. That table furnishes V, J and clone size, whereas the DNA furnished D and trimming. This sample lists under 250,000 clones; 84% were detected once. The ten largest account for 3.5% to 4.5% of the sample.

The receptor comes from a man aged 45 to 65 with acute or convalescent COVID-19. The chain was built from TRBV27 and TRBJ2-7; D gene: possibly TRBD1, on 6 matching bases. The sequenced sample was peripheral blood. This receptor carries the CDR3 CASRRSVGAESYEQYF. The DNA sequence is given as TGTGCCAGCAGGCGTTCAGTGGGGGCCGAGAGCTACGAGCAGTACTTC.